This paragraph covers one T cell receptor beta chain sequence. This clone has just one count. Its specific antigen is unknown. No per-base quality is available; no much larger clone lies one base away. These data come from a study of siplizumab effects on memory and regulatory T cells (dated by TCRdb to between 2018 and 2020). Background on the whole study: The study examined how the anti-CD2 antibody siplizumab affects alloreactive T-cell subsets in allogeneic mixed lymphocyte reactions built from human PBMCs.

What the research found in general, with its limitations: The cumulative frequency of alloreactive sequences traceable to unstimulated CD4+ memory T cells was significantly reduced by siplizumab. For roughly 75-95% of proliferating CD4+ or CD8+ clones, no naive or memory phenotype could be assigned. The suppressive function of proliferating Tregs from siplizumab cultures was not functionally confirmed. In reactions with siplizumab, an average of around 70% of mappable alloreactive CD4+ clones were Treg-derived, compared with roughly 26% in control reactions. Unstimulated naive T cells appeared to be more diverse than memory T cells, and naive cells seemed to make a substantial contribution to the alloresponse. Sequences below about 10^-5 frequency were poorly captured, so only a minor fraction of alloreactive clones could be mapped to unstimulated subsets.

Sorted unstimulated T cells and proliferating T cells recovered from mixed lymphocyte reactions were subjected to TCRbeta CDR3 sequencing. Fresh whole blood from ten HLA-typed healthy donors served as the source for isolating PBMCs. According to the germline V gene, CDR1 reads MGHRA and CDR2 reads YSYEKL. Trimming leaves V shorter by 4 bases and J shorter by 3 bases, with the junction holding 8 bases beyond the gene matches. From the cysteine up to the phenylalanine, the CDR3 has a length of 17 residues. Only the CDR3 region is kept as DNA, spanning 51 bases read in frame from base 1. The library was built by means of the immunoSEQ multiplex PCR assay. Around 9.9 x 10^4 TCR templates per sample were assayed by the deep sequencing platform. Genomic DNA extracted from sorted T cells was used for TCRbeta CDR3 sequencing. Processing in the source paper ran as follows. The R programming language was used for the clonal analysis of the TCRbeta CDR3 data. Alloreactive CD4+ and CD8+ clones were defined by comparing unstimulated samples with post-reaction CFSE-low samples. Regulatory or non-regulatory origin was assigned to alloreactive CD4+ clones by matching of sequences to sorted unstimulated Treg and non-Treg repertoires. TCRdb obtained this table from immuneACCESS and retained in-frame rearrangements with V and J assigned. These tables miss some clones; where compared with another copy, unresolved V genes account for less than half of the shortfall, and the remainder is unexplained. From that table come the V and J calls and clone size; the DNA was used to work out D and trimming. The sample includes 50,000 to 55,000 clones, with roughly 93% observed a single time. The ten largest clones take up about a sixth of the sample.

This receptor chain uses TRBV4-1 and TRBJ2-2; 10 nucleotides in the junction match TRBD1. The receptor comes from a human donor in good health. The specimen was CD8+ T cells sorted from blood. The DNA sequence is TGCGCCAGCAGCCCACACCGGACAGGGGGTTACACCGGGGAGCTGTTTTTT. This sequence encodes CASSPHRTGGYTGELFF.